Sequencing of this TCR beta chain was carried out in a study of OX40 agonist ivuxolimab in advanced cancers. Turning to the study itself: The patients received ivuxolimab by intravenous route every 2 weeks at 0.01 to 10 mg/kg.

This CDR3 spans 14 amino acids. V was clipped by 5 bases and J by 2 bases; unmatched bases: 6. Germline CDR1 SGHDN, CDR2 FVKESK. Repertoires were generated with immunoSEQ multiplex PCR, while TCRdb's copy carries only in-frame clones and drops some. Of 53,000 or so clones listed, 60% to 80% are singletons. The clonotype was recovered from an adult with an advanced solid tumor such as melanoma, head and neck, liver or kidney cancer. The chain employs TRBV14 and TRBJ2-7, with 7 positions matching TRBD1. This sample comprised CD4+ or CD8+ T cells sorted from blood, obtained in a trial of the OX40 agonist ivuxolimab. For the CDR3, the DNA is TGTGCCAGCAGCAGGACAGGACCCACCTACGAGCAGTACTTC. It yields the protein CASSRTGPTYEQYF.